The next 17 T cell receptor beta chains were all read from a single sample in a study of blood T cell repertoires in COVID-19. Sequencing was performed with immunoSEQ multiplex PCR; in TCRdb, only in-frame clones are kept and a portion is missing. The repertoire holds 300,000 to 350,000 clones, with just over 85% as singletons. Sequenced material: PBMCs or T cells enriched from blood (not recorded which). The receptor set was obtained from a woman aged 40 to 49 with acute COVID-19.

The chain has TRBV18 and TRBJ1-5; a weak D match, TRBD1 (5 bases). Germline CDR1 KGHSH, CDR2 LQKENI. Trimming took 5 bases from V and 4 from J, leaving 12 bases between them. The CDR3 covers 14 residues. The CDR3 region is CASSGLQVNQPQHF. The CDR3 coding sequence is TGTGCCAGCTCAGGGTTACAGGTAAATCAGCCCCAGCATTTT. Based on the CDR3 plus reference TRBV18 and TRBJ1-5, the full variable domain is NAGVMQNPRHLVRRRGQEARLRCSPMKGHSHVYWYRQLPEEGLKFMVYLQKENIIDESGMPKERFSAEFPKEGPSILRIQQVVRGDSAAYFCASSGLQVNQPQHFGDGTRLSIL.

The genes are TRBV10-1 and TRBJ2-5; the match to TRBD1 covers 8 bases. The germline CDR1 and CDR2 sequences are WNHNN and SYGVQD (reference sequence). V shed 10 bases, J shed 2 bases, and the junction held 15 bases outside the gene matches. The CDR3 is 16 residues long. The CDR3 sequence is CANRQGRRLIQETQYF. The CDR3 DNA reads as TGCGCCAACAGACAGGGGCGAAGATTAATTCAAGAGACCCAGTACTTC.

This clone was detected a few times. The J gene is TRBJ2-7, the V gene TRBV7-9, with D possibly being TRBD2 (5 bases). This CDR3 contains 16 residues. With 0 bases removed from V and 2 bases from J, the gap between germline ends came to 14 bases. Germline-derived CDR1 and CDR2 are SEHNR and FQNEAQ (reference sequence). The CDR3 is CASSLAISAQPYEQYF. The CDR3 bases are TGTGCCAGCAGCTTAGCCATTAGCGCCCAGCCCTACGAGCAGTACTTC.

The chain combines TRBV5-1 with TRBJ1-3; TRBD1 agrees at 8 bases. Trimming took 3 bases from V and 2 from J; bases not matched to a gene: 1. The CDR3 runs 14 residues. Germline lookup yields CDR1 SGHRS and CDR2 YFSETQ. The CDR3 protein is CASSWTGTGNTIYF. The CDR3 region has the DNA TGCGCCAGCAGCTGGACAGGGACTGGAAACACCATATATTTT.

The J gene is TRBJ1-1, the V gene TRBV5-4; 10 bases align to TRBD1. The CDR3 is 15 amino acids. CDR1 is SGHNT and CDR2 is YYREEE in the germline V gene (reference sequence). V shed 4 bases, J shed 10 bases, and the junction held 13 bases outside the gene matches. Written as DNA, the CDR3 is TGTGCCAGCAGCACACCGGGACAGGGGAAGACGGGAGCTTTCTTT. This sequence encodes CASSTPGQGKTGAFF.

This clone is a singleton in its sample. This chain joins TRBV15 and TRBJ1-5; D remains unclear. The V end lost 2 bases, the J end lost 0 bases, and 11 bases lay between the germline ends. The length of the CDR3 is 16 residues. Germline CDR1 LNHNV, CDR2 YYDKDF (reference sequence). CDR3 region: CATSRPPGNSNQPQHF. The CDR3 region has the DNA TGTGCCACCAGCAGACCTCCAGGAAATAGCAATCAGCCCCAGCATTTT.

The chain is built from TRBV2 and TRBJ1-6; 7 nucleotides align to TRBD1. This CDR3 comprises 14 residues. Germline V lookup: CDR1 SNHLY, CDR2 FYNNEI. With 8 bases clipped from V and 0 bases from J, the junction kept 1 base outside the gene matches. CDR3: CASAGGSYNSPLHF. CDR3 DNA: TGTGCCAGCGCAGGGGGCTCCTATAATTCACCCCTCCACTTT.

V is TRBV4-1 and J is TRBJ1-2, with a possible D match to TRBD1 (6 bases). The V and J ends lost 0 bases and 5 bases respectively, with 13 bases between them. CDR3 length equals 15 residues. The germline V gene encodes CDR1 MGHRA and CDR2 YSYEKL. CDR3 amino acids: CASSQDRGGAYGYTF. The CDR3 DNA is TGCGCCAGCAGCCAAGATCGCGGGGGCGCATATGGCTACACCTTC.

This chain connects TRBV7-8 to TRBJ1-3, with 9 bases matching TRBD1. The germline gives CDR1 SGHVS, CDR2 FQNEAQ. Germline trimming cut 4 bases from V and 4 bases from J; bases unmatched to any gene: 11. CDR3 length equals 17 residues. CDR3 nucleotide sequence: TGTGCCAGCAGCTCCACAGGGGGCAAAGGAACAGGAAACACCATATATTTT. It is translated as CASSSTGGKGTGNTIYF.

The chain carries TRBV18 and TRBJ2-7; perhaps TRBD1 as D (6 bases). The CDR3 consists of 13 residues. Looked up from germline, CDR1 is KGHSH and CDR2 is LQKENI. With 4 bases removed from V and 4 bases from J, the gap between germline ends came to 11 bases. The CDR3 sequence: CASSRGQEYEQYF. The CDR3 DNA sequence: TGTGCCAGCTCACGGGGACAAGAATACGAGCAGTACTTC.

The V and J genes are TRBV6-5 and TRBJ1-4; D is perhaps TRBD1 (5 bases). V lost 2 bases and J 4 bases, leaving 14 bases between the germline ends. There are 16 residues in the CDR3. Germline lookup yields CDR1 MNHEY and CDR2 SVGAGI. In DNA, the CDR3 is TGTGCCAGCAGTTACGGGGGACTGAACCATAATGAAAAACTGTTTTTT. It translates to CASSYGGLNHNEKLFF.

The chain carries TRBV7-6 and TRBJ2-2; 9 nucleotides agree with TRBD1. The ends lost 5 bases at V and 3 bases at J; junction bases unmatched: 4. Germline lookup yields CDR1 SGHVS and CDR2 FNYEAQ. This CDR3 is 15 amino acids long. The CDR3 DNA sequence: TGTGCCAGCAGCCACCGGGACAGGGACACCGGGGAGCTGTTTTTT. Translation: CASSHRDRDTGELFF.

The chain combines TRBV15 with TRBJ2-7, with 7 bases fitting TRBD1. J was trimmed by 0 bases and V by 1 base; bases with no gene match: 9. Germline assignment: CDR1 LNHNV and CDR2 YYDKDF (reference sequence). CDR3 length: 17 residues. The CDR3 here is CATSRGTPGQSSYEQYF. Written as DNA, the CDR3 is TGTGCCACCAGCAGAGGAACGCCGGGACAGAGCTCCTACGAGCAGTACTTC.

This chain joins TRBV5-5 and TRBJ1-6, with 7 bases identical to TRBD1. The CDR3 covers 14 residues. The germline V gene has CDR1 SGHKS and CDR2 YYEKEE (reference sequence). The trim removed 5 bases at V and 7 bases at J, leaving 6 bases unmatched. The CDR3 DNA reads TGTGCCAGCAGTCCCGGGACAGCGAATTCACCCCTCCACTTT. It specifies CASSPGTANSPLHF. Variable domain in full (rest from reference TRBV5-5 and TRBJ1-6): DAGVTQSPTHLIKTRGQQVTLRCSPISGHKSVSWYQQVLGQGPQFIFQYYEKEERGRGNFPDRFSARQFPNYSSELNVNALLLGDSALYLCASSPGTANSPLHFGNGTRLTVT.

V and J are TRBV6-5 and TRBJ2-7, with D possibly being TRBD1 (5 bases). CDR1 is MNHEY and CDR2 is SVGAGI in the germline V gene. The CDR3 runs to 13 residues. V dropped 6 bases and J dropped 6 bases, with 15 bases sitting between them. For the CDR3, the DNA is TGTGCCAGCAGATACAAACAGGTTTCCGAGCAGTACTTC. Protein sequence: CASRYKQVSEQYF.

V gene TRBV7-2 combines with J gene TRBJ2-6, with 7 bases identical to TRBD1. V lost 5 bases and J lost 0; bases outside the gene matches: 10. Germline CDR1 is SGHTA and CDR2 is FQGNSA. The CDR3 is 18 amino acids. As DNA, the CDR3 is TGTGCCAGCAGCCCTACCGGGACAGCTAACTCTGGGGCCAACGTCCTGACTTTC. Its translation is CASSPTGTANSGANVLTF.

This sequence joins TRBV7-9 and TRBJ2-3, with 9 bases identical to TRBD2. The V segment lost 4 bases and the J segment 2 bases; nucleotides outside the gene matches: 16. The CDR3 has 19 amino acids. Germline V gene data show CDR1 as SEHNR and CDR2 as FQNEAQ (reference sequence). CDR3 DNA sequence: TGTGCCAGCAGCTCCAAGCTCGTCATAGCGGGAGCCTACACAGATACGCAGTATTTT. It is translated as CASSSKLVIAGAYTDTQYF.